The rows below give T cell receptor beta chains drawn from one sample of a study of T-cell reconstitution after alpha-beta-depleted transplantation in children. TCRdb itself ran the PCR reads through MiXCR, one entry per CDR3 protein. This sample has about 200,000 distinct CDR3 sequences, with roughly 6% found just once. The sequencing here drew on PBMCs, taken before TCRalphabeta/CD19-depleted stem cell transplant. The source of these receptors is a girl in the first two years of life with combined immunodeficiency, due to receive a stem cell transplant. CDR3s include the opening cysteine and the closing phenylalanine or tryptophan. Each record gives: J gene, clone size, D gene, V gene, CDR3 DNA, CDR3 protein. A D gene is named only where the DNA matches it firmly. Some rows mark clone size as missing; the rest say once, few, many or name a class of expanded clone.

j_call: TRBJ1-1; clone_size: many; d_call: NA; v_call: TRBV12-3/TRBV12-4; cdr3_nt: TGTGCCATCAGGGAGAACACTGAAGCTTTCTTT; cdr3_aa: CAIRENTEAFF
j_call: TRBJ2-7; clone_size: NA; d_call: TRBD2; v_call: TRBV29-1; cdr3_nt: TGCAGCGTTGTTAGCGGGAGTGGCGAGCAGTACTTC; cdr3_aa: CSVVSGSGEQYF
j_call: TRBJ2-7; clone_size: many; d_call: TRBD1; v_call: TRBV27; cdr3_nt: TGTGCCAGCAGTAGACAGGGGGATCAGTACGAGCAGTACTTC; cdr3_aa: CASSRQGDQYEQYF
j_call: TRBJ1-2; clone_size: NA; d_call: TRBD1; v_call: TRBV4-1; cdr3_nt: TGCGCCAGCAGCCCTACTACAACAGGGGCAGGAGGGGGCTACACCTTC; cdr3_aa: CASSPTTTGAGGGYTF
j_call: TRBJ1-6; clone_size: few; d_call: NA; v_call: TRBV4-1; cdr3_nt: TGCGCCAGCAGCCAAGTTTCCTCACCCCTCCACTTT; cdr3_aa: CASSQVSSPLHF
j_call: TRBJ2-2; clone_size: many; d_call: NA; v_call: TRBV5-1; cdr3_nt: TGCGCCAGCCAGATATTGGCGGGACCGAACACCGGGGAGCTGTTTTTT; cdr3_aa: CASQILAGPNTGELFF
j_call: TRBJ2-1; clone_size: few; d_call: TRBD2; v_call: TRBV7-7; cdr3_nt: TGTGCCAGCAGCGTGACTAGCGGGGTTGAGCAGTTCTTC; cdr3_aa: CASSVTSGVEQFF
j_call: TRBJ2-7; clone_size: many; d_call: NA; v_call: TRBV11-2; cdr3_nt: TGTGCCAGCAGCTTATTGGCCTCGACAGCATTATTCTCCTACGAGCAGTACTTC; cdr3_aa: CASSLLASTALFSYEQYF
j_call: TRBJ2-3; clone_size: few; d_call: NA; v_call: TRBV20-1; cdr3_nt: TGCAGTGCTCACGCTTTTGGGGTTGTCACAGATACGCAGTATTTT; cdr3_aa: CSAHAFGVVTDTQYF
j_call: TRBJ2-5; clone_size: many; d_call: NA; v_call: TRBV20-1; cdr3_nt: TGCAGTGCTAAAGTGGACTTCCAGCAAGAGACCCAGTACTTC; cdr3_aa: CSAKVDFQQETQYF
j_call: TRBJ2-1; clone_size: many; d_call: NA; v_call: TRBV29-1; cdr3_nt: TGCAGCGCTATCCGCCAAGAGCAGTTCTTC; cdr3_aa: CSAIRQEQFF
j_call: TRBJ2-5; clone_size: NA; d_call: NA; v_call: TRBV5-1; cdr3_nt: TGCGCCAGCAGCTTTATAGGGAGCCTCCAAGAGACCCAGTACTTC; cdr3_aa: CASSFIGSLQETQYF
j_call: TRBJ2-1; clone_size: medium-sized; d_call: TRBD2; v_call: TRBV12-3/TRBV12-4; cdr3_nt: TGTGCCAGCAGTTTCTTGACTAGCGGGAGTTATATCAATGAGCAGTTCTTC; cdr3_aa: CASSFLTSGSYINEQFF
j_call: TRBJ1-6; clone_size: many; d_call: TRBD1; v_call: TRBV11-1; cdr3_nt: TGTGCCAGCAGCTACGCCCCCGGGACAGGGGTATATAATTCACCCCTCCACTTT; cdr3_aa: CASSYAPGTGVYNSPLHF
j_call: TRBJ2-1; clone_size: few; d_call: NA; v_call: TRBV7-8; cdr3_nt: TGTGCCAGCAGCCCGCCTTTGGCCCTCTACAATGAGCAGTTCTTC; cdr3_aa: CASSPPLALYNEQFF
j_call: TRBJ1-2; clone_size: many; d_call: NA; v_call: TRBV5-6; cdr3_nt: TGTGCCAGCAGTTCTACAGGGAAAGGCTACACCTTC; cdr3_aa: CASSSTGKGYTF
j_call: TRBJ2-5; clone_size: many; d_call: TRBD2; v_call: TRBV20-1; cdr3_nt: TGCAGTGCTAGAGAGAGGGGACTAGCGGCCCAAGAGACCCAGTACTTC; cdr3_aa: CSARERGLAAQETQYF
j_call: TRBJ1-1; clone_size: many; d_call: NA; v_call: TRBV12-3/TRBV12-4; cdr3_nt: TGTGCCAGCAGTTTGAGGGGAGGAGGAACTGAAGCTTTCTTT; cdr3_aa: CASSLRGGGTEAFF
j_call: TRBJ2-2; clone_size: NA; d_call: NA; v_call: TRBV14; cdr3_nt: TGTGCCAGCAGCCAAGATCGGGGGTTCATCCCGAACACCGGGGAGCTGTTTTTT; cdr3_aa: CASSQDRGFIPNTGELFF
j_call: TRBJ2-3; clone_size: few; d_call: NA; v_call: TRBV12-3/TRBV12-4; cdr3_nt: TGTGCCAGCAGTTTTGGTGAGCACAGCACAGATACGCAGTATTTT; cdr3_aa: CASSFGEHSTDTQYF
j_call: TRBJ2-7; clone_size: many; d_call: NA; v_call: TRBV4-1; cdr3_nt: TGCGCCAGCAGCCAGGAACCCCAGGGAGACTCCTCCTACGAGCAGTACTTC; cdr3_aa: CASSQEPQGDSSYEQYF
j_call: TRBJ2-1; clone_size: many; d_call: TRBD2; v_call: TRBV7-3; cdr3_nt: TGTGCCAGCAGCTCTCTAGCGGGGGGGCTCAATGAGCAGTTCTTC; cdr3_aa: CASSSLAGGLNEQFF
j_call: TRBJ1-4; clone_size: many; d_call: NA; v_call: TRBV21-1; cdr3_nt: TGTGCCAGAGGGGGAACTAATGAAAAACTGTTTTTT; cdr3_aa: CARGGTNEKLFF
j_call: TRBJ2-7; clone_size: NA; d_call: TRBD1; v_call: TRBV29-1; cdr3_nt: TGCAGCGGATACAGGGGAAGCTCCTACGAGCAGTACTTC; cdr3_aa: CSGYRGSSYEQYF
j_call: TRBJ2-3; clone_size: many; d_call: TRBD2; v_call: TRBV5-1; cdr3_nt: TGCGCCAGCAGCTATGATAGCGGGAGGCCCACAGATACGCAGTATTTT; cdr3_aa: CASSYDSGRPTDTQYF
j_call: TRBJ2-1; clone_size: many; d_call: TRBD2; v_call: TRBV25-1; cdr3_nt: TGTGCCAGCAGTGAATTGCCGGGAGGGTCCTACAATGAGCAGTTCTTC; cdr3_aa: CASSELPGGSYNEQFF
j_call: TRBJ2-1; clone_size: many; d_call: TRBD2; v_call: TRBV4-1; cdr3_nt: TGCGCCAGCAGCCAAGGACCCCGGCTAGCGGGAGGGAGAAGAGAGCAGTTCTTC; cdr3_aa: CASSQGPRLAGGRREQFF
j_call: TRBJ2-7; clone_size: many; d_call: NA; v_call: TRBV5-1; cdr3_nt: TGCGCCAGCAGCCCCTGGGGTACTTACGAGCAGTACTTC; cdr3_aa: CASSPWGTYEQYF
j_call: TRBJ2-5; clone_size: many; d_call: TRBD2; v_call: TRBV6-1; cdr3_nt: TGTGCCAGCAGGGGACTAGCGGGGGTTAACCTAGAGACCCAGTACTTC; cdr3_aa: CASRGLAGVNLETQYF
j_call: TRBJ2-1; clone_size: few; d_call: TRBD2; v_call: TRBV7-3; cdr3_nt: TGTGCCAGCAGCTTGGGACTAGCGATCAATGAGCAGTTCTTC; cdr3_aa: CASSLGLAINEQFF
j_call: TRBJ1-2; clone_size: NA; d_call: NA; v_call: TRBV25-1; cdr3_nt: TGTGCCAGCAATGCAGCCTATGGCTACACCTTC; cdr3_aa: CASNAAYGYTF
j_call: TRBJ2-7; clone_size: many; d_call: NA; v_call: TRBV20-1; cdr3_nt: TGCAGTGTCTCGGAGTTATACGAGCAGTACTTC; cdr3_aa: CSVSELYEQYF
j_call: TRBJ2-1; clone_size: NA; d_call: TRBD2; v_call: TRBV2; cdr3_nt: TGTGCCAGCGAACTAGCGGGACTCTACAATGAGCAGTTCTTC; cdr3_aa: CASELAGLYNEQFF
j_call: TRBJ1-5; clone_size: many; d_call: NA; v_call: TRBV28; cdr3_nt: TGTGCCAGCAGTTTATGGTCTCTTGGGAATCAGCCCCAGCATTTT; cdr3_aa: CASSLWSLGNQPQHF
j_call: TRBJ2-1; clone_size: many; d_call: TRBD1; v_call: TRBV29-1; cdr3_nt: TGCAGCGTTGAAGGCCGGGACAGGCACTACAATGAGCAGTTCTTC; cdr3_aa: CSVEGRDRHYNEQFF
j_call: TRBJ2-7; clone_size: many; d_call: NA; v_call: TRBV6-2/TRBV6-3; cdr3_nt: TGTGCCAGCAGGGACTACGAGCAGTACTTC; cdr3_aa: CASRDYEQYF
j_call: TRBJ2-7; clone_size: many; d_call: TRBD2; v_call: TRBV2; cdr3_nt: TGTGCCAGCAGTGCATGGCGGGGGACTTCCTACGAGCAGTACTTC; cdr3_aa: CASSAWRGTSYEQYF
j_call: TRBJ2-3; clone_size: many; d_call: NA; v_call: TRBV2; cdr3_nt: TGTGCGGGGTTGAGTGCAGATACGCAGTATTTT; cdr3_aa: CAGLSADTQYF
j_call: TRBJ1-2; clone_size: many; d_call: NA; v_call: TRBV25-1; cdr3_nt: TGTGCCAGCAGTGAACTTGGGACGCGGGACGGCTACACCTTC; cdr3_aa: CASSELGTRDGYTF
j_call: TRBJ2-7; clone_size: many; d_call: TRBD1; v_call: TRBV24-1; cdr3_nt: TGTGCCACCAGTGATGCAGGGGGTATCTACGAGCAGTACTTC; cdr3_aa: CATSDAGGIYEQYF
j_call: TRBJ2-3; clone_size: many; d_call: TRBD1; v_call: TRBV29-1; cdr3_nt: TGCAGCGTTGAAAGGGACAGGGCGATCACAGATACGCAGTATTTT; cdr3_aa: CSVERDRAITDTQYF
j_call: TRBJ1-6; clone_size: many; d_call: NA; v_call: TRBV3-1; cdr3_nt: TGTGCCAGCAGCCAAGATTCCGGGTGGGAAAATTCACCCCTCCACTTT; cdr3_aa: CASSQDSGWENSPLHF
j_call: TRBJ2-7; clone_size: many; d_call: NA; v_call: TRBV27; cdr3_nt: TGTGCCAGCAGTTTATTGGGGACCCTCGCCTACGAGCAGTACTTC; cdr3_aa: CASSLLGTLAYEQYF
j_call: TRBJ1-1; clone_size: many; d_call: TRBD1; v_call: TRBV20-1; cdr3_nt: TGCAGTGCTGGGAGCCGGGACAGGGGTATTGCCACTGAAGCTTTCTTT; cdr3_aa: CSAGSRDRGIATEAFF
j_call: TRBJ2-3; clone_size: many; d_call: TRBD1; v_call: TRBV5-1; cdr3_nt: TGCGCCAGCAGCATAGACAGGGCATTTCCCCCCACAGATACGCAGTATTTT; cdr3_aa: CASSIDRAFPPTDTQYF
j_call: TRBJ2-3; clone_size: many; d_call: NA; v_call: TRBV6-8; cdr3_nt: TGTGCCAGCAGTTCCCGAGGCTTGGGACCGCACCGCACAGATACGCAGTATTTT; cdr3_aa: CASSSRGLGPHRTDTQYF
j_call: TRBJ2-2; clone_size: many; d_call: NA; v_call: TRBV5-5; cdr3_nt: TGTGCCAGCAGCTTGGAGGGGTGGAACGGGGAGCTGTTTTTT; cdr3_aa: CASSLEGWNGELFF
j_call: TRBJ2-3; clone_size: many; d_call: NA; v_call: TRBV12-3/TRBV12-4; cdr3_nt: TGTGCCAGCAGTTTAGTCCTAATTACAGATACGCAGTATTTT; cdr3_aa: CASSLVLITDTQYF
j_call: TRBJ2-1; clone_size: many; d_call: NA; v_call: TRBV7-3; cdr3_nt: TGTGCCAGCAGCCCCGTAGGCGGATCCTACAATGAGCAGTTCTTC; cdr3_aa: CASSPVGGSYNEQFF
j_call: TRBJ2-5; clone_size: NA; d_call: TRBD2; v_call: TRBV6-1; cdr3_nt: TGTGCCAGCAGCCCACGGGTAGCGGGGCTCCTGGGGACCCAGTACTTC; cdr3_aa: CASSPRVAGLLGTQYF
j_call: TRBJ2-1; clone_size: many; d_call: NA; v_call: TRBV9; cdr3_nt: TGTGCCAGCAGCGCACGGGGCTCCTACAATGAGCAGTTCTTC; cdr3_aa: CASSARGSYNEQFF